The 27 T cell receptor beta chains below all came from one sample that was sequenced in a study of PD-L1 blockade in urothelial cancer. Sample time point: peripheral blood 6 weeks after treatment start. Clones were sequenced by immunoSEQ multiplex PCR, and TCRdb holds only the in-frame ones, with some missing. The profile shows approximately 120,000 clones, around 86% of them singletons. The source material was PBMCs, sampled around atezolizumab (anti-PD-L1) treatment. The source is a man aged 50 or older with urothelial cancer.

CDR3 nucleotides: TGTGCCAGCAGCTTACTGGCTAGCGGGAGTGAGACCCAGTACTTC. Protein sequence: CASSLLASGSETQYF. The chain combines TRBV7-2 with TRBJ2-5; TRBD2 aligns across 10 bases. The CDR3 spans 15 residues. V was clipped by 2 bases and J by 5 bases; unmatched bases: 5. The germline V gene has CDR1 SGHTA and CDR2 FQGNSA.

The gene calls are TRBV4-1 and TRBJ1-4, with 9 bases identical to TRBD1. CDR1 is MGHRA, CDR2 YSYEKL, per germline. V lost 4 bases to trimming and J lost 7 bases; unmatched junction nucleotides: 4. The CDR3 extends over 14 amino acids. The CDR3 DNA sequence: TGCGCCAGCAGCCTACAGGGGGCCTTTGAAAAACTGTTTTTT. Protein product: CASSLQGAFEKLFF.

Written as DNA, the CDR3 is TGTGCCAGCAAGCAGGGAGGAGGAAAACAGACGGCTTTCTTT. Encoded protein: CASKQGGGKQTAFF. The chain links TRBV28 to TRBJ1-1, with a possible D match to TRBD1 (5 bases). The CDR3 sequence is 14 residues long. The V gene lost 7 bases and the J gene lost 11 bases, with 23 bases spanning the gap. Per the germline V gene, CDR1 is MDHEN and CDR2 is SYDVKM.

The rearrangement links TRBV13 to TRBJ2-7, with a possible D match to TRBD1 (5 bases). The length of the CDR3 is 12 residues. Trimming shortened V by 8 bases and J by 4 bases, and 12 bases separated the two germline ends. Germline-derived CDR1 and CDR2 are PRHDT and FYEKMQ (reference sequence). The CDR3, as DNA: TGTGCCAGCCGCCTAAGGGGATACGAGCAGTACTTC. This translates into CASRLRGYEQYF.

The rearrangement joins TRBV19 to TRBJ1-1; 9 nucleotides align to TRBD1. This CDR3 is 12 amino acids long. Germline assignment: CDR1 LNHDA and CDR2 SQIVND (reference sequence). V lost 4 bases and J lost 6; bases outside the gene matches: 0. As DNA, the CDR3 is TGTGCCAGTAGTAACAGGGGGCCTGAAGCTTTCTTT. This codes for CASSNRGPEAFF.

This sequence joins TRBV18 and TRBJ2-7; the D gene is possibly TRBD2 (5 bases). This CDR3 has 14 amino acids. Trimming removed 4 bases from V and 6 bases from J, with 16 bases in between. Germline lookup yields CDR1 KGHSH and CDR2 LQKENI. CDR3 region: CASSLRAFEGEQYF. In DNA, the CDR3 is TGTGCCAGCTCACTAAGGGCTTTCGAGGGCGAGCAGTACTTC.

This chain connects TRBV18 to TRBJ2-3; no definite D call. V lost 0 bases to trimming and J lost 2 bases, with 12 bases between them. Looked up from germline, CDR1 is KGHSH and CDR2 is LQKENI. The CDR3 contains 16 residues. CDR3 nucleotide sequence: TGTGCCAGCTCACCACCGTCCCAGGTACCCACAGATACGCAGTATTTT. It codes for CASSPPSQVPTDTQYF.

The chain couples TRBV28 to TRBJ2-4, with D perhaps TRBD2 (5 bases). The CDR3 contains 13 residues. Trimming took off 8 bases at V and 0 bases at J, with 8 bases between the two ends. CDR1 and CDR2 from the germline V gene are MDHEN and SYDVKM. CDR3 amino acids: CASGSAAKNIQYF. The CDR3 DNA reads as TGTGCCAGCGGGAGTGCAGCCAAAAACATTCAGTACTTC. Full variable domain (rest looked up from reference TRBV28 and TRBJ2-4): DVKVTQSSRYLVKRTGEKVFLECVQDMDHENMFWYRQDPGLGLRLIYFSYDVKMKEKGDIPEGYSVSREKKERFSLILESASTNQTSMYLCASGSAAKNIQYFGAGTRLSVL.

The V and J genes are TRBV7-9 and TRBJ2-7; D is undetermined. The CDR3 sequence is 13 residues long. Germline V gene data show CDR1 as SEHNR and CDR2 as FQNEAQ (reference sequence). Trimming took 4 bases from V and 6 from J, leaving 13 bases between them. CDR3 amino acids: CASSSNGPIEQYF. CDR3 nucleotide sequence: TGTGCCAGCAGCTCGAACGGTCCGATCGAGCAGTACTTC.

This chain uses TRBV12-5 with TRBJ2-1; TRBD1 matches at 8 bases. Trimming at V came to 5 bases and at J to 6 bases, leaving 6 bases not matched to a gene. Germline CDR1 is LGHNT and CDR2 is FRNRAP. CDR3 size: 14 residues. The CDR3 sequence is CASGRDGTGNEQFF. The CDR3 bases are TGTGCTAGTGGTCGGGACGGGACAGGCAATGAGCAGTTCTTC. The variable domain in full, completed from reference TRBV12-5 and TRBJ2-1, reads DARVTQTPRHKVTEMGQEVTMRCQPILGHNTVFWYRQTMMQGLELLAYFRNRAPLDDSGMPKDRFSAEMPDATLATLKIQPSEPRDSAVYFCASGRDGTGNEQFFGPGTRLTVL.

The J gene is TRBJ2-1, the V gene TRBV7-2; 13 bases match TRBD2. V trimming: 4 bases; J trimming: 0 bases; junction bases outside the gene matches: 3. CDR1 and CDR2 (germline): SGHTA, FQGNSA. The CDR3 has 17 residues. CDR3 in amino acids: CASSSWTSGSSYNEQFF. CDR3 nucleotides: TGTGCCAGCAGCTCCTGGACTAGCGGGAGCTCCTACAATGAGCAGTTCTTC.

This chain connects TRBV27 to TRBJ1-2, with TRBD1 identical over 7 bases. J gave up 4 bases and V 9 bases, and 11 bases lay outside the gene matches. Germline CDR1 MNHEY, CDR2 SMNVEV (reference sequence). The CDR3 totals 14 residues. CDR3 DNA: TGTGCCAGTAGAGCAGGGGGTGTTGGCTATGGCTACACCTTC. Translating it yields CASRAGGVGYGYTF.

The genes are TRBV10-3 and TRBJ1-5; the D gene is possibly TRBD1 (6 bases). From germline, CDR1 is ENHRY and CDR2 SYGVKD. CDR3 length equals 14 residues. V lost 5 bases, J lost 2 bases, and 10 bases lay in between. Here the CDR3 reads CAISRGGGNQPQHF. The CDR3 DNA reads TGTGCCATCAGTAGGGGGGGCGGCAATCAGCCCCAGCATTTT.

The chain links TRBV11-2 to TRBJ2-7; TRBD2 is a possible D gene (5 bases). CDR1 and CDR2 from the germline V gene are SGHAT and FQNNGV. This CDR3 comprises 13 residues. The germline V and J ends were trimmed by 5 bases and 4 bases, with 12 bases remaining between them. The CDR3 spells CASSTTSRYEQYF. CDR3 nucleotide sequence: TGTGCCAGCAGCACTACTAGTAGATACGAGCAGTACTTC.

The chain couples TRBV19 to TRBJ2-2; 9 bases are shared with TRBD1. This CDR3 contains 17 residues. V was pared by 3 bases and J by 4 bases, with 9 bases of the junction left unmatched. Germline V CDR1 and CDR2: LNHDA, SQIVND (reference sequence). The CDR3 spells CASSIPVTGGFTGELFF. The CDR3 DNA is TGTGCCAGTAGTATTCCGGTGACAGGGGGTTTCACCGGGGAGCTGTTTTTT. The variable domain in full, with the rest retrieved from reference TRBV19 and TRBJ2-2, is DGGITQSPKYLFRKEGQNVTLSCEQNLNHDAMYWYRQDPGQGLRLIYYSQIVNDFQKGDIAEGYSVSREKKESFPLTVTSAQKNPTAFYLCASSIPVTGGFTGELFFGEGSRLTVL.

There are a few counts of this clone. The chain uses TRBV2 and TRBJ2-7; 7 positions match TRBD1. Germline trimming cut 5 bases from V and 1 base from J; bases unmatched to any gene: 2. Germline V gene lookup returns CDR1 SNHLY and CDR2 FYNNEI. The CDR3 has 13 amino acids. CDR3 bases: TGTGCCAGCAGTCGGGACAGTTCCTACGAGCAGTACTTC. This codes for CASSRDSSYEQYF.

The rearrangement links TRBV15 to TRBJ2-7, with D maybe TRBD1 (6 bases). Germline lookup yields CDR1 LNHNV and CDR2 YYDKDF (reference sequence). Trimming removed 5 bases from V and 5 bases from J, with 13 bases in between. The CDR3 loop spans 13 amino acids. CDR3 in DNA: TGTGCCACCAGCTTTCAGGGGCGGGACGAGCAGTACTTC. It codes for CATSFQGRDEQYF.

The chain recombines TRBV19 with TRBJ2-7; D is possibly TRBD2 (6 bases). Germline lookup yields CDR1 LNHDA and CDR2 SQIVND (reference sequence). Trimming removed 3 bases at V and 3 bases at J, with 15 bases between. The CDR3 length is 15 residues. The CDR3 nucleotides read TGTGCCAGTAGTATCGGCACTAGCAGCCTCTACGAGCAGTACTTC. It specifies CASSIGTSSLYEQYF.

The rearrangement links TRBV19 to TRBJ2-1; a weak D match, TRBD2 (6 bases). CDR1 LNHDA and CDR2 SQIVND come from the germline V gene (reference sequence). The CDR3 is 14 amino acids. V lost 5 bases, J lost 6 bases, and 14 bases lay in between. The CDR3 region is CASSGFREVNEQFF. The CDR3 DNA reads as TGTGCCAGTAGTGGATTCAGGGAGGTCAATGAGCAGTTCTTC.

The CDR3 DNA is TGTGCCTGGAGTGAGAACCAAGGGGGGCAGTACTTC. Translating gives CAWSENQGGQYF. The chain links TRBV30 to TRBJ2-7, with D perhaps matching TRBD1 (6 bases). Germline lookup yields CDR1 GTSNPN and CDR2 SVGIG (reference sequence). CDR3 size: 12 residues. V was shortened by 1 base and J by 9 bases, with 13 bases between the two germline ends.

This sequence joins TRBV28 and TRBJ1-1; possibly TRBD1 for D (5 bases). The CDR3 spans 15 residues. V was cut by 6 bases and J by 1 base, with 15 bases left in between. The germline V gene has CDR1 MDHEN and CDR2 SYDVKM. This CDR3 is CASRSRVIQNTEAFF. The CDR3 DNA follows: TGTGCCAGCAGGTCCAGGGTAATCCAGAACACTGAAGCTTTCTTT.

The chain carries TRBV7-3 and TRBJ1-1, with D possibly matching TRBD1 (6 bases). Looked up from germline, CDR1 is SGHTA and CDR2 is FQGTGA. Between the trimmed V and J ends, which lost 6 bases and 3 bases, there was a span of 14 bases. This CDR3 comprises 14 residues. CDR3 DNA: TGTGCCAGCAGGAAAGGGGGTTTCGACACTGAAGCTTTCTTT. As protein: CASRKGGFDTEAFF.

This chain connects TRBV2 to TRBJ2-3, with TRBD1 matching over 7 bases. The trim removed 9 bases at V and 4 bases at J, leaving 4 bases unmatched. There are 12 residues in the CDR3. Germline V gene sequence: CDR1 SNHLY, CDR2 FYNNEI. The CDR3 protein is CASRGLSDTQYF. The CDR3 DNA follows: TGTGCCAGTAGGGGGCTGTCAGATACGCAGTATTTT.

The CDR3 loop is CASSLDASGSSYEQYF. CDR3 nucleotides: TGTGCCAGCAGCTTAGATGCTAGCGGGAGCTCCTACGAGCAGTACTTC. The rearrangement links TRBV11-2 to TRBJ2-7; 10 bases map to TRBD2. V shed 0 bases and J 0 bases; nucleotides not matched to a gene: 2. Germline lookup yields CDR1 SGHAT and CDR2 FQNNGV. The CDR3 loop spans 16 amino acids.

The CDR3 protein is CASRDGTDRSPLHF. CDR3 in DNA: TGCGCCAGCAGGGACGGGACTGATCGTTCACCCCTCCACTTT. This chain links TRBV5-1 with TRBJ1-6, with D tentatively TRBD1 (5 bases). Per germline, CDR1 SGHRS and CDR2 YFSETQ. V was pared by 5 bases and J by 9 bases, with 15 bases between. The CDR3 is made up of 14 amino acids.

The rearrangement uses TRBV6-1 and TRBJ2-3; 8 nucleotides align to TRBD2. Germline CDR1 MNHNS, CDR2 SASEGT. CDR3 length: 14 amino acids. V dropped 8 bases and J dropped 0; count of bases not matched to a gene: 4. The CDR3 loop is CASSSGSSTDTQYF. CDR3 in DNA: TGTGCCAGCTCGAGCGGGAGTAGCACAGATACGCAGTATTTT.

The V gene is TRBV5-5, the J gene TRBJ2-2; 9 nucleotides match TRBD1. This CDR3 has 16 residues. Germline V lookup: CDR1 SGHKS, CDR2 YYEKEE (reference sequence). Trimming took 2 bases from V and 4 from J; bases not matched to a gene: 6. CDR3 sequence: CASSLVGTGFTGELFF. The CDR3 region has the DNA TGTGCCAGCAGCTTAGTCGGGACAGGGTTCACCGGGGAGCTGTTTTTT.